Below are 10 T cell receptor beta chains sequenced from a single sample in a study of cytomegalovirus exposure and HLA in healthy donors. The PCR ran on 60 Vbeta and 13 Jbeta primers. The assay was immunoSEQ multiplex PCR, and TCRdb's table has in-frame clones only and misses some. This table holds roughly 200,000 clones, approximately 70% found once. Input material: PBMCs. These receptors originate from a man aged 40-49 years in good health and CMV-seropositive.

The gene calls are TRBV19 and TRBJ2-7, with 7 bases lining up with TRBD1. The V segment lost 3 bases and the J segment 4 bases; nucleotides outside the gene matches: 15. CDR1 is LNHDA and CDR2 is SQIVND in the germline V gene (reference sequence). The CDR3 is made up of 17 amino acids. CDR3 sequence: CASSISTPWGTEYEQYF. The CDR3 nucleotides are TGTGCCAGTAGTATTTCTACCCCTTGGGGGACAGAGTACGAGCAGTACTTC.

The J gene is TRBJ2-2, the V gene TRBV7-9; D is unresolved. Germline assignment: CDR1 SEHNR and CDR2 FQNEAQ (reference sequence). V lost 2 bases, J lost 6 bases, and 7 bases lay in between. The CDR3 extends over 13 amino acids. The CDR3: CASSLPRPGELFF. The CDR3 DNA sequence: TGTGCCAGCAGCTTACCGAGGCCCGGGGAGCTGTTTTTT. The whole variable domain, remainder taken from reference TRBV7-9 and TRBJ2-2, is DTGVSQNPRHKITKRGQNVTFRCDPISEHNRLYWYRQTLGQGPEFLTYFQNEAQLEKSRLLSDRFSAERPKGSFSTLEIQRTEQGDSAMYLCASSLPRPGELFFGEGSRLTVL.

V and J are TRBV28 and TRBJ1-1, with D possibly matching TRBD1 (6 bases). V gave up 2 bases and J gave up 5 bases, with 15 bases separating them. Germline assignment: CDR1 MDHEN and CDR2 SYDVKM. The CDR3 is 15 residues long. This CDR3 is CASSLDQGKSTEAFF. The CDR3 DNA is TGTGCCAGCAGTTTAGATCAGGGGAAGTCGACTGAAGCTTTCTTT. The full variable domain, in which reference TRBV28 and TRBJ1-1 provide the parts outside the CDR3, is DVKVTQSSRYLVKRTGEKVFLECVQDMDHENMFWYRQDPGLGLRLIYFSYDVKMKEKGDIPEGYSVSREKKERFSLILESASTNQTSMYLCASSLDQGKSTEAFFGQGTRLTVV.

The V gene is TRBV5-4, the J gene TRBJ2-3; TRBD1 agrees at 7 bases. Germline V lookup: CDR1 SGHNT, CDR2 YYREEE (reference sequence). Losses at the gene ends were 2 bases for V and 2 bases for J; bases not matched to a gene: 8. This CDR3 comprises 16 residues. As DNA, the CDR3 is TGTGCCAGCAGCTTCGTTATCCAGGGGGACACAGATACGCAGTATTTT. Encoded protein: CASSFVIQGDTDTQYF. Supplemented by reference TRBV5-4 and TRBJ2-3, the full variable domain reads ETGVTQSPTHLIKTRGQQVTLRCSSQSGHNTVSWYQQALGQGPQFIFQYYREEENGRGNFPPRFSGLQFPNYSSELNVNALELDDSALYLCASSFVIQGDTDTQYFGPGTRLTVL.

This clone appeared once. The chain employs TRBV7-9 and TRBJ2-7; 11 bases line up with TRBD1. Germline CDR1 SEHNR, CDR2 FQNEAQ (reference sequence). The CDR3 loop spans 16 amino acids. V lost 5 bases, J lost 2 bases, and 8 bases stayed unmatched. This chain's CDR3 is CASSASGTGGTYEQYF. DNA of the CDR3: TGTGCCAGCAGCGCCTCCGGGACAGGGGGAACCTACGAGCAGTACTTC.

This clone turned up a few times. The chain carries TRBV7-6 and TRBJ2-7, with D unresolved. CDR1 and CDR2 from the germline V gene are SGHVS and FNYEAQ. With 5 bases removed from V and 6 bases from J, the gap between germline ends came to 11 bases. CDR3 size: 12 residues. The CDR3 DNA reads TGTGCCAGCAGCCCTTCCCCCCGCGAGCAGTACTTC. The encoded protein is CASSPSPREQYF.

V gene TRBV10-1 combines with J gene TRBJ2-1, with D possibly matching TRBD2 (5 bases). Trimming cost V 4 bases and J 2 bases, with 9 bases left between them. This CDR3 region has 14 residues. Looked up from germline, CDR1 is WNHNN and CDR2 is SYGVQD (reference sequence). In DNA form, the CDR3 reads TGCGCCAGCAGTGTCAGCGGAGCCTACAATGAGCAGTTCTTC. Encoded protein: CASSVSGAYNEQFF.

This clone appeared many times. This chain joins TRBV14 and TRBJ2-1; the D gene is possibly TRBD1 (5 bases). Trimming took 5 bases from V and 12 from J, leaving 17 bases between them. Germline-derived CDR1 and CDR2 are SGHDN and FVKESK. The CDR3 has 13 amino acids. The DNA of the CDR3 is TGTGCCAGCAGCGAGACAGAGCAGAGTTCGCAGTTCTTC. This gives the protein CASSETEQSSQFF.

The chain carries TRBV19 and TRBJ1-5, with D possibly matching TRBD1 (6 bases). The CDR3 has 15 residues. Trimming left V 3 bases short and J 4 bases short, with 13 bases between. Germline-derived CDR1 and CDR2 are LNHDA and SQIVND (reference sequence). CDR3 coding DNA: TGTGCCAGTAGTATGCCTCGGGGGGCGAATCAGCCCCAGCATTTT. This translates into CASSMPRGANQPQHF.

The chain has TRBV10-3 and TRBJ2-3, with TRBD2 identical over 9 bases. CDR1 and CDR2 from the germline V gene are ENHRY and SYGVKD. After removal of 7 bases from V and 0 bases from J, the junction contained 5 bases not matched to a gene. CDR3 length: 15 residues. The CDR3 sequence is CAIKPSGGSTDTQYF. CDR3 DNA sequence: TGTGCCATCAAGCCGAGCGGGGGGAGCACAGATACGCAGTATTTT.